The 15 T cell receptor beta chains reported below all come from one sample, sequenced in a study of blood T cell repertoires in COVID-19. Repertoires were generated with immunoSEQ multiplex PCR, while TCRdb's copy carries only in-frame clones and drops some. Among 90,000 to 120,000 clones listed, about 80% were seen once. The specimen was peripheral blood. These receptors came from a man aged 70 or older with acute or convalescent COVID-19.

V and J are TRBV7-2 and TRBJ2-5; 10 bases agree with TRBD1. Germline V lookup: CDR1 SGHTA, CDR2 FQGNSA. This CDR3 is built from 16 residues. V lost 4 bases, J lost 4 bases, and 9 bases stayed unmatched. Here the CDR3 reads CASSSPLGQGGETQYF. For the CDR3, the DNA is TGTGCCAGCAGCTCACCCCTCGGACAGGGGGGAGAGACCCAGTACTTC.

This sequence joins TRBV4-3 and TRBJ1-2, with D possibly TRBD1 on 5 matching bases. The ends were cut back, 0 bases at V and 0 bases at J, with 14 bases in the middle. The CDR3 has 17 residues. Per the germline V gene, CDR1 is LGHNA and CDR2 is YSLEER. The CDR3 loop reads CASSQEAGPSPNYGYTF. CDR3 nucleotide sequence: TGCGCCAGCAGCCAAGAGGCGGGGCCATCCCCTAACTATGGCTACACCTTC.

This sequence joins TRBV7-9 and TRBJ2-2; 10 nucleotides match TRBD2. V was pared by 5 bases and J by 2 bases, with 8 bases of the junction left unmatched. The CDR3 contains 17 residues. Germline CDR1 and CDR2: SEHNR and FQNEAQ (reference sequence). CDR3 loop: CASSQQRGGPNTGELFF. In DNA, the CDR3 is TGTGCCAGCAGCCAACAGCGGGGGGGCCCTAACACCGGGGAGCTGTTTTTT.

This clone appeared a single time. The CDR3 sequence: CASSYSRDRNQPQHF. The CDR3 DNA reads as TGTGCCAGCAGTTACTCGAGGGACAGAAATCAGCCCCAGCATTTT. The chain combines TRBV6-5 with TRBJ1-5; 7 bases are shared with TRBD1. The CDR3 is 15 amino acids. V trimming: 0 bases; J trimming: 4 bases; junction bases outside the gene matches: 3. The germline CDR1 and CDR2 sequences are MNHEY and SVGAGI.

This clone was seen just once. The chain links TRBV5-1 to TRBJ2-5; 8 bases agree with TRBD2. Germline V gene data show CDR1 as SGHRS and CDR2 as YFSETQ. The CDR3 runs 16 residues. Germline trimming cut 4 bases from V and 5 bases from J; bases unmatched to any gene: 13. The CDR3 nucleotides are TGCGCCAGCAGCCGGGGGGGAGCAAGGGACGGTGAGACCCAGTACTTC. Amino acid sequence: CASSRGGARDGETQYF. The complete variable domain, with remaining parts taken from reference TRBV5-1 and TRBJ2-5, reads KAGVTQTPRYLIKTRGQQVTLSCSPISGHRSVSWYQQTPGQGLQFLFEYFSETQRNKGNFPGRFSGRQFSNSRSEMNVSTLELGDSALYLCASSRGGARDGETQYFGPGTRLLVL.

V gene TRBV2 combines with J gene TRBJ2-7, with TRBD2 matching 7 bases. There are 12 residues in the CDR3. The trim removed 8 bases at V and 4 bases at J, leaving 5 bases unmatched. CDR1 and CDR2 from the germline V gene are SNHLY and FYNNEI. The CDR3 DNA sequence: TGTGCCAGCGGTCGGGAGGATTACGAGCAGTACTTC. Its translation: CASGREDYEQYF.

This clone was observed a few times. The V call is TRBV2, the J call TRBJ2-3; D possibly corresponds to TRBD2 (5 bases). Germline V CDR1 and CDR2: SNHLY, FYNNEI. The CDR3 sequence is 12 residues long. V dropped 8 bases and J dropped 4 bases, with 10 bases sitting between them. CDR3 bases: TGTGCCAGCCTTGGAGGCTCAGATACGCAGTATTTT. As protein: CASLGGSDTQYF.

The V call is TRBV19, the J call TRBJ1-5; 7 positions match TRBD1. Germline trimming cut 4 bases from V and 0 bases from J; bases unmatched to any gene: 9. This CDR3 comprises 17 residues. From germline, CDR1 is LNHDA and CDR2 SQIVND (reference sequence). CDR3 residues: CASSTRDSLYSNQPQHF. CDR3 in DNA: TGTGCCAGTAGTACGCGGGACAGCTTATATAGCAATCAGCCCCAGCATTTT.

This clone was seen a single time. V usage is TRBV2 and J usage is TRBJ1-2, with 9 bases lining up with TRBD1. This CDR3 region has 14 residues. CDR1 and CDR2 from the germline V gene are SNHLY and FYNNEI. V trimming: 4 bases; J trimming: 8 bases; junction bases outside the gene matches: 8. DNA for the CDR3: TGTGCCAGCAGTGCCCAACAGGGGGCTGGGGGCTACACCTTC. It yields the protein CASSAQQGAGGYTF.

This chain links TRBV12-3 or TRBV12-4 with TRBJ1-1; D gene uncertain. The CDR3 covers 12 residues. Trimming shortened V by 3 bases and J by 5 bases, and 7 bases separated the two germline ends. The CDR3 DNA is TGTGCCAGCAGTTTTAGGAGGACTGAAGCTTTCTTT. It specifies CASSFRRTEAFF.

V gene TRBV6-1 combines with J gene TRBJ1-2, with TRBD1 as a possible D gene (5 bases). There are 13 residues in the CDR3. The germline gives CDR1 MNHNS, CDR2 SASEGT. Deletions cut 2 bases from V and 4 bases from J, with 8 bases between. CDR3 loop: CASSETTAYGYTF. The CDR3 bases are TGTGCCAGCAGTGAAACGACAGCCTATGGCTACACCTTC.

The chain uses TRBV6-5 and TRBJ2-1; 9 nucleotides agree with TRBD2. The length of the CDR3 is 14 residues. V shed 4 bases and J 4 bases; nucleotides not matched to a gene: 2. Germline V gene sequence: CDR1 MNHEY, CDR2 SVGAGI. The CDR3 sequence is CASSLGLAYNEQFF. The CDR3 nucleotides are TGTGCCAGCAGTTTGGGACTAGCTTACAATGAGCAGTTCTTC.

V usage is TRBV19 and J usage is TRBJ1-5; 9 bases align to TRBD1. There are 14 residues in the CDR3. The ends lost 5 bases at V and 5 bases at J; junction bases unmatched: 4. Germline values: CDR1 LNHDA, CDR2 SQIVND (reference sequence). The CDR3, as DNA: TGTGCCAGTAGTGCGACAGGGGGACATCAGCCCCAGCATTTT. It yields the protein CASSATGGHQPQHF.

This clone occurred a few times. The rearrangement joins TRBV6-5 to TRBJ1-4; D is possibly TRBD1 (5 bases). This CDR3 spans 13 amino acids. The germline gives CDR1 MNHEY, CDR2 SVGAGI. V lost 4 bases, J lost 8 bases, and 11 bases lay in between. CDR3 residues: CASSFRAGEKLFF. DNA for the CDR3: TGTGCCAGCAGTTTCAGGGCGGGGGAAAAACTGTTTTTT.

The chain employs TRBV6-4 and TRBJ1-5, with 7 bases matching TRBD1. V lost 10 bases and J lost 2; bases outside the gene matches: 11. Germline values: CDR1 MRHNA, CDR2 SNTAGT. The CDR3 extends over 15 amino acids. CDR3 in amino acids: CAKTRGRGGNQPQHF. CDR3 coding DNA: TGTGCCAAGACGAGGGGGCGCGGGGGCAATCAGCCCCAGCATTTT.